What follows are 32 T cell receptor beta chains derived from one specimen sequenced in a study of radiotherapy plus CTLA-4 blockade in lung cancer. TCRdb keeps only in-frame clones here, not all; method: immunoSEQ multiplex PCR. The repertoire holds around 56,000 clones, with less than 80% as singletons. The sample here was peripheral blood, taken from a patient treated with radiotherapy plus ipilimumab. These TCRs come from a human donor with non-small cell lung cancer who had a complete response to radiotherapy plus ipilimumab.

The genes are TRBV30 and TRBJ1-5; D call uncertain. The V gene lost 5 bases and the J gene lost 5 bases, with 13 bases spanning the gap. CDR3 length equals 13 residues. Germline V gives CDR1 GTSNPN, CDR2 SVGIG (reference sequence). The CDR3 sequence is CAWGPGWDQPQHF. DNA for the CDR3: TGTGCCTGGGGCCCCGGGTGGGATCAGCCCCAGCATTTT.

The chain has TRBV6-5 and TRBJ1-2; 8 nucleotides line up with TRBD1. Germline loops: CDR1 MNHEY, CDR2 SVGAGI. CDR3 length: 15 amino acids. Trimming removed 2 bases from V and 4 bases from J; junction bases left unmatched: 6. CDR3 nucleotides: TGTGCCAGCAGTTACGCAGGACAGGGTGGCTATGGCTACACCTTC. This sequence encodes CASSYAGQGGYGYTF.

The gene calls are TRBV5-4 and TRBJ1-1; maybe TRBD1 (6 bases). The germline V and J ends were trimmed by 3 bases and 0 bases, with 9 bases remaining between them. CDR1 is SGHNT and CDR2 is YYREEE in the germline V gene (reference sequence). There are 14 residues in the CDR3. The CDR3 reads CASSYTGLNTEAFF. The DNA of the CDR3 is TGTGCCAGCAGCTATACAGGGTTGAACACTGAAGCTTTCTTT.

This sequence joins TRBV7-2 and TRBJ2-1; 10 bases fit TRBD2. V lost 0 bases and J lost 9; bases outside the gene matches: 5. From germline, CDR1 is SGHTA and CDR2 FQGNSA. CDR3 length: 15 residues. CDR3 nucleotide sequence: TGTGCCAGCAGCTTAGCGAGCGGGGGGGCCGGTGAGCAGTTCTTC. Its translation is CASSLASGGAGEQFF. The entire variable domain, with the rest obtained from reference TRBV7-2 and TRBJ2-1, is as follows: GAGVSQSPSNKVTEKGKDVELRCDPISGHTALYWYRQSLGQGLEFLIYFQGNSAPDKSGLPSDRFSAERTGGSVSTLTIQRTQQEDSAVYLCASSLASGGAGEQFFGPGTRLTVL.

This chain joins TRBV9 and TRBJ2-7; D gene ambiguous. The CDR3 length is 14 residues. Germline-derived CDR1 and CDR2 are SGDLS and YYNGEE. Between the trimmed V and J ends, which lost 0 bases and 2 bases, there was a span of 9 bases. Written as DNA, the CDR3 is TGTGCCAGCAGCGTAGCTACAGTCCCCTACGAGCAGTACTTC. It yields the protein CASSVATVPYEQYF.

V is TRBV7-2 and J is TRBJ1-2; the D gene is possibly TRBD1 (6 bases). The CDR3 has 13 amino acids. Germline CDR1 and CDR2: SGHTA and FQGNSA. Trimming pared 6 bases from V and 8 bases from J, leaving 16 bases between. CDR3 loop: CASRPGQSKGYTF. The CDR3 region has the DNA TGTGCCAGCAGGCCCGGACAGTCGAAAGGCTACACCTTC.

CDR3 DNA sequence: TGTGCCAGTAGGGGGACTCTAGGGGATGAAAAACTGTTTTTT. This gives the protein CASRGTLGDEKLFF. The chain carries TRBV19 and TRBJ1-4, with D possibly matching TRBD1 (5 bases). Trimming took 6 bases from V and 6 from J, leaving 14 bases between them. The CDR3 runs to 14 residues. Germline assignment: CDR1 LNHDA and CDR2 SQIVND (reference sequence).

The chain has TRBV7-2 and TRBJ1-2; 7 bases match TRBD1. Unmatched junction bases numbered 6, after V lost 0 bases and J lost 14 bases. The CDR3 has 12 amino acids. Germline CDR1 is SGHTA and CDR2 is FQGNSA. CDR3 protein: CASSLAEGGKTF. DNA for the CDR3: TGTGCCAGCAGCTTAGCGGAAGGGGGCAAAACCTTC.

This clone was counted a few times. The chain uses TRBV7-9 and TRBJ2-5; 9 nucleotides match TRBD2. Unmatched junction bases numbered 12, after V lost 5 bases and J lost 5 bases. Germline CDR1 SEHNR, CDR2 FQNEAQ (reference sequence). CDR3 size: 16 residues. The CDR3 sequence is CASSPLAGGSGETQYF. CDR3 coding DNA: TGTGCCAGCAGCCCATTGGCGGGAGGGTCCGGGGAGACCCAGTACTTC.

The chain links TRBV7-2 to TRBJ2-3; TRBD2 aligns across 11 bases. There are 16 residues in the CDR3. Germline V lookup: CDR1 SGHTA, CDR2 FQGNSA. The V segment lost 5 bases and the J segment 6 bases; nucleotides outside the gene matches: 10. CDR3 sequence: CASSPVAGGPSDTQYF. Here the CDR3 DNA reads TGTGCCAGCAGCCCCGTAGCGGGAGGGCCATCGGATACGCAGTATTTT.

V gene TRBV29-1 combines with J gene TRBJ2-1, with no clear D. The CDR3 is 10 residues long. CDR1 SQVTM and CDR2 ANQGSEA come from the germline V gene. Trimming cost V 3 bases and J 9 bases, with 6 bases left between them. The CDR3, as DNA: TGCAGCGTTGATCGAGGTGAGCAGTTCTTC. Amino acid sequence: CSVDRGEQFF.

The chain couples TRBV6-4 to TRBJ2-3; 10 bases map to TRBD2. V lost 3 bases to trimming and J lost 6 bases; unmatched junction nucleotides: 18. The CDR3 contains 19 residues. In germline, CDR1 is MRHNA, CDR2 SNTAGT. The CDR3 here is CASSEGTSAASGSLDTQYF. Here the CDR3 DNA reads TGTGCCAGCAGTGAGGGGACTAGCGCCGCTTCAGGATCATTGGATACGCAGTATTTT.

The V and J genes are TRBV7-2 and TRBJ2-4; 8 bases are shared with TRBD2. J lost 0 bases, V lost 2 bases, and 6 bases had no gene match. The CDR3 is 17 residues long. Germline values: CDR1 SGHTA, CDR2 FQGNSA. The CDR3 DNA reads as TGTGCCAGCAGCTTACTACCCGGGGGGGCAGCCAAAAACATTCAGTACTTC. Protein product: CASSLLPGGAAKNIQYF.

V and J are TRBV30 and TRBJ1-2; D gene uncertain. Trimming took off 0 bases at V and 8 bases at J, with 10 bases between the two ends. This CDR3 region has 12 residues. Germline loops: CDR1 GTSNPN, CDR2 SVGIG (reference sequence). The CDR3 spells CAWSVDGRGYTF. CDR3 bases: TGTGCCTGGAGTGTAGATGGCCGCGGCTACACCTTC.

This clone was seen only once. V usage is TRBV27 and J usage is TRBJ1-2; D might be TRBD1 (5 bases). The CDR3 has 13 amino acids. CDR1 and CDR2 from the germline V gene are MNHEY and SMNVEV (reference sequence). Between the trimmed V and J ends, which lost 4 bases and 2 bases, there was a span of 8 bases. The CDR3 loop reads CASSSTENYGYTF. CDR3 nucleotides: TGTGCCAGCAGTTCGACAGAGAACTATGGCTACACCTTC.

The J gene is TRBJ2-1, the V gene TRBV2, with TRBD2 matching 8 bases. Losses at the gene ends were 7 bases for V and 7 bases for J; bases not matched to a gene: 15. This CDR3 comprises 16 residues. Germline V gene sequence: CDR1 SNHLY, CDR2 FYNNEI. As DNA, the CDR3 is TGTGCCAGCAATCACGGGGGGGGAGTAAGGGGAAATGAGCAGTTCTTC. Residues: CASNHGGGVRGNEQFF. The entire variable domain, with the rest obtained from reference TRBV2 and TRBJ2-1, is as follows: EPEVTQTPSHQVTQMGQEVILRCVPISNHLYFYWYRQILGQKVEFLVSFYNNEISEKSEIFDDQFSVERPDGSNFTLKIRSTKLEDSAMYFCASNHGGGVRGNEQFFGPGTRLTVL.

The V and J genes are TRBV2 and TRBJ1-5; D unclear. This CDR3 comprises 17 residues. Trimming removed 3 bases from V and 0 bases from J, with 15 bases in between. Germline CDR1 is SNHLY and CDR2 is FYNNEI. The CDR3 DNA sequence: TGTGCCAGCAGTGAGGATTGGGCACCATATAGCAATCAGCCCCAGCATTTT. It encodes CASSEDWAPYSNQPQHF.

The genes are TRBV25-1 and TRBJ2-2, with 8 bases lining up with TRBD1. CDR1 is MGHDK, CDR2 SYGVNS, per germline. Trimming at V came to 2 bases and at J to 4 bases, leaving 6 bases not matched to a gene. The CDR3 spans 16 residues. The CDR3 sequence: CASSESGQGPTGELFF. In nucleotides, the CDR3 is TGTGCCAGCAGTGAAAGTGGACAGGGTCCCACCGGGGAGCTGTTTTTT.

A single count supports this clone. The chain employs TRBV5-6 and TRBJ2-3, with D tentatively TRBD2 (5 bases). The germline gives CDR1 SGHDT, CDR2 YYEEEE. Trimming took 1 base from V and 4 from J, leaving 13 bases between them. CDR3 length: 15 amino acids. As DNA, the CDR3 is TGTGCCAGCAGCTTGACCGGGGAAGCATCAGATACGCAGTATTTT. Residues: CASSLTGEASDTQYF.

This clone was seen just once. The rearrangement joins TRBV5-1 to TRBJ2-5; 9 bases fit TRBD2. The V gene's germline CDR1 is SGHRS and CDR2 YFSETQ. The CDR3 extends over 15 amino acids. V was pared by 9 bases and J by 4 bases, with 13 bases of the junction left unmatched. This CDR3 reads CATGSGAGGGETQYF. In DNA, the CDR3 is TGCGCCACGGGGTCAGGAGCGGGAGGCGGAGAGACCCAGTACTTC.

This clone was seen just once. The CDR3 region is CASRVLLDSNEQFF. The DNA for the CDR3 is TGTGCCAGCAGGGTCCTTCTGGACAGCAATGAGCAGTTCTTC. The chain has TRBV2 and TRBJ2-1, with a possible D match to TRBD1 (6 bases). The germline gives CDR1 SNHLY, CDR2 FYNNEI. The V end was cut by 6 bases, the J end by 6 bases, with 15 bases between. This CDR3 is built from 14 residues.

The DNA for the CDR3 is TGTGCCAGCAGCTCAGGGACAGGTGGCAATCAGCCCCAGCATTTT. As protein: CASSSGTGGNQPQHF. V is TRBV7-9 and J is TRBJ1-5, with 8 nucleotides matching TRBD1. The CDR3 runs to 15 residues. Germline V CDR1 and CDR2: SEHNR, FQNEAQ (reference sequence). With V trimmed by 4 bases and J by 2 bases, 4 bases remained unmatched.

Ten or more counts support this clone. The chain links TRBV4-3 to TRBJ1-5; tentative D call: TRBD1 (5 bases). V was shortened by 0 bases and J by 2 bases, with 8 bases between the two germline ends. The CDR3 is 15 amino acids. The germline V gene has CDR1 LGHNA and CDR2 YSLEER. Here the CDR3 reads CASSQEDRRNQPQHF. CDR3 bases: TGCGCCAGCAGCCAAGAAGACAGACGCAATCAGCCCCAGCATTTT.

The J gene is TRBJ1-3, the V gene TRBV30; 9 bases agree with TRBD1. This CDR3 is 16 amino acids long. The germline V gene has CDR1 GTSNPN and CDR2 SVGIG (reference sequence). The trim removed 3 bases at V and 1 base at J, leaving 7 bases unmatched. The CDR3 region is CAWRGTGKGSGNTIYF. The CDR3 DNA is TGTGCCTGGAGGGGGACAGGGAAAGGGTCTGGAAACACCATATATTTT. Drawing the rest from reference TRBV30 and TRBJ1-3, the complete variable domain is SQTIHQWPATLVQPVGSPLSLECTVEGTSNPNLYWYRQAAGRGLQLLFYSVGIGQISSEVPQNLSASRPQDRQFILSSKKLLLSDSGFYLCAWRGTGKGSGNTIYFGEGSWLTVV.

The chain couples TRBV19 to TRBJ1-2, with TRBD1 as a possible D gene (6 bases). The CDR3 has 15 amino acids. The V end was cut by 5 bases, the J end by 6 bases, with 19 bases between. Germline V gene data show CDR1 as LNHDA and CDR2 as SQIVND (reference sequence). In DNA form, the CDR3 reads TGTGCCAGTAGTCCCCGGGACACCGGTGTGGATGGCTACACCTTC. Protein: CASSPRDTGVDGYTF.

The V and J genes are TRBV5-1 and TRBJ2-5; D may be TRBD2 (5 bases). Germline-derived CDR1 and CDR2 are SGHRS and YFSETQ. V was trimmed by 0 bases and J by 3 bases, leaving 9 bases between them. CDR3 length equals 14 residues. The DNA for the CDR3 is TGCGCCAGCAGCTTGGGGACTGCAAAAGAGACCCAGTACTTC. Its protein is CASSLGTAKETQYF.

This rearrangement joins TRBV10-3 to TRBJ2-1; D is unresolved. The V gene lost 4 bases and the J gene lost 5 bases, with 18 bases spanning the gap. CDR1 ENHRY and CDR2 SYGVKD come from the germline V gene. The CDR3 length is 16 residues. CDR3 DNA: TGTGCCATCAGTGTTCTTCCGCGCGAAACGAACAATGAGCAGTTCTTC. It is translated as CAISVLPRETNNEQFF.

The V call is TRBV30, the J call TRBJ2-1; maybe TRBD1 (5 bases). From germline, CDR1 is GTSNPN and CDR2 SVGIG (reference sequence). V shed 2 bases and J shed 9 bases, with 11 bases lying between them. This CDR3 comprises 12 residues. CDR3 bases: TGTGCCTGGAGTAGGCAGGGAAGTGAGCAGTTCTTC. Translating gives CAWSRQGSEQFF.

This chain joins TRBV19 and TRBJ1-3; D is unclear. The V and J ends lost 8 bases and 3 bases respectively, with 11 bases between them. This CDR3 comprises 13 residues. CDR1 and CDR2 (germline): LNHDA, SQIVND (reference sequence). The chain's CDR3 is CASSSGVGNTIYF. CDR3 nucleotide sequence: TGTGCCAGTTCCTCCGGGGTTGGAAACACCATATATTTT.

CDR3 nucleotide sequence: TGTGCTAGTGGTTTGGTAATCACTACGGGGAGCTCCTACGAGCAGTACTTC. Residues: CASGLVITTGSSYEQYF. The rearrangement links TRBV12-5 to TRBJ2-7; D perhaps matches TRBD2 (5 bases). V lost 0 bases, J lost 0 bases, and 15 bases lay in between. CDR1 is LGHNT, CDR2 FRNRAP, per germline. The CDR3 is made up of 17 amino acids.

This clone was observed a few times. CDR3 coding DNA: TGTGCCAGCAGTAAAGGACAGGGGGCATTAGAACGTGGCTACACCTTC. Residues: CASSKGQGALERGYTF. The genes are TRBV6-1 and TRBJ1-2; 11 bases match TRBD1. Germline CDR1 is MNHNS and CDR2 is SASEGT. CDR3 length: 16 residues. Trimming removed 5 bases from V and 7 bases from J; junction bases left unmatched: 12.

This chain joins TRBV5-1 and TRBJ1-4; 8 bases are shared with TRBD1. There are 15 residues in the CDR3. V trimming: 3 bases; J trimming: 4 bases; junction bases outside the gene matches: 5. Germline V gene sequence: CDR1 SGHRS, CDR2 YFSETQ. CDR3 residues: CASSSRTGRNEKLFF. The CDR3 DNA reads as TGCGCCAGCAGCTCCCGGACAGGGCGTAATGAAAAACTGTTTTTT.